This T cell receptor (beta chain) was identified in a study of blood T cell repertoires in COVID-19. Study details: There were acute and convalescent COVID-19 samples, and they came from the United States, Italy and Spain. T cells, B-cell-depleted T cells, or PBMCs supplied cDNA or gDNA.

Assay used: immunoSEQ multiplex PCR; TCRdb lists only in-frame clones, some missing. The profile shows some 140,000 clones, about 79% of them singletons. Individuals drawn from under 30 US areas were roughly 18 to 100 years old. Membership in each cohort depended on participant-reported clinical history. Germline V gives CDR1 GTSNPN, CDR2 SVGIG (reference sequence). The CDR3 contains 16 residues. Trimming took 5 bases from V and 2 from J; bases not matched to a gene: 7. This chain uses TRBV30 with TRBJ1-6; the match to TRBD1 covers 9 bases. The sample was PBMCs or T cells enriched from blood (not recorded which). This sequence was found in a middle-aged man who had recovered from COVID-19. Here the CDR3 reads CAWLGTGKTYNSPLHF. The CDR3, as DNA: TGTGCCTGGCTCGGGACAGGGAAAACCTATAATTCACCCCTCCACTTT.